This TCR beta chain was sequenced in a study of cytomegalovirus exposure and HLA in healthy donors. Per germline, CDR1 KGHSH and CDR2 LQKENI. This CDR3 is 16 amino acids long. Trimming cost V 0 bases and J 0 bases, with 8 bases left between them. Study-wide points: The study reported that TCR beta sequences accurately predicted HLA-A and HLA-B alleles in most subjects. Prior analysis indicated that the majority of TCR beta V segments exhibited productivity approximately 90% or approximately 30% of the time. TCR beta chains numbering some 160 were designated cytomegalovirus-associated.

60 Vbeta and 13 Jbeta primers were used in PCR. Profiled with immunoSEQ multiplex PCR; TCRdb holds only in-frame clones, not every one. The sample shows about 140,000 clones, about 80% of them seen only once. In regard to this clone: What it binds is unknown.

Sequencing was carried out using PBMCs. The receptor was isolated from a man aged 35 to 55 in good health and CMV-seropositive. V is TRBV18 and J is TRBJ2-2; D unclear. CDR3: CASSPPSRSNTGELFF. The DNA of the CDR3 is TGTGCCAGCTCACCACCGTCCCGGTCGAACACCGGGGAGCTGTTTTTT.